Listed below are T cell receptor beta chains from one sample, sequenced in a study of blood T cell repertoires in COVID-19. Method: immunoSEQ multiplex PCR; TCRdb's copy keeps in-frame clones and lacks some. The sample has about 130,000 clones; about 89% are singletons. Sequencing was performed on peripheral blood. The receptors derive from a woman aged 70-85 years with COVID-19, enrolled during active disease. Both conserved end residues are part of each CDR3. The order of the fields is V gene, J gene, D gene, CDR3 length, clone size, CDR3 protein, CDR3 DNA. The D gene is left open where the match is weak. The size entry is marked missing in some rows and otherwise reads once, few, many or a size class.

TRBV3-1/TRBV3-2,TRBJ2-5,TRBD2,14,once,CASRTGGYQETQYF,TGTGCCAGCAGGACGGGGGGGTACCAAGAGACCCAGTACTTC
TRBV11-3,TRBJ2-1,-,11,-,CASSLRDEQFF,TGTGCCAGCAGCTTACGGGATGAGCAGTTCTTC
TRBV11-1,TRBJ2-2,TRBD2,15,many,CASSHGGGNTGELFF,TGTGCCAGCAGTCATGGCGGGGGGAACACCGGGGAGCTGTTTTTT
TRBV19,TRBJ1-5,-,16,once,CATAGGRRNSNQPQHF,TGTGCCACCGCCGGGGGGCGCAGAAATAGCAATCAGCCCCAGCATTTT
TRBV5-1,TRBJ1-4,-,15,-,CASSLGGTANEKLFF,TGCGCCAGCAGCTTGGGTGGCACCGCTAATGAAAAACTGTTTTTT
TRBV3-1/TRBV3-2,TRBJ1-2,-,15,-,CASSQGNRVADGYTF,TGTGCCAGCAGCCAAGGGAACAGGGTCGCGGATGGCTACACCTTC
TRBV15,TRBJ2-7,TRBD1,15,-,CATSTRTGVAYEQYF,TGTGCCACGAGCACACGGACAGGGGTTGCCTACGAGCAGTACTTC
TRBV2,TRBJ1-2,TRBD1,15,-,CASRAPGQATYGYTF,TGTGCCAGCAGGGCTCCTGGACAGGCTACCTATGGCTACACCTTC
TRBV5-1,TRBJ2-3,TRBD2,17,-,CASSLGLAGGSVDTQYF,TGCGCCAGCAGCTTAGGGCTAGCGGGGGGCTCCGTAGATACGCAGTATTTT
TRBV19,TRBJ1-2,-,14,-,CASTPGDTDYGYTF,TGTGCCAGTACCCCCGGCGACACGGACTATGGCTACACCTTC
TRBV30,TRBJ1-1,-,13,-,CAWSGAGFTEAFF,TGTGCCTGGAGTGGAGCGGGGTTCACTGAAGCTTTCTTT
TRBV15,TRBJ1-4,-,15,-,CATSRDLGSNEKLFF,TGTGCCACCAGCAGAGATCTGGGGAGTAATGAAAAACTGTTTTTT
TRBV29-1,TRBJ1-1,TRBD1,13,-,CSVRTGVYTEAFF,TGCAGCGTTCGCACAGGGGTATACACTGAAGCTTTCTTT
TRBV20-1,TRBJ2-3,-,15,once,CSASTGSSSTDTQYF,TGCAGTGCTAGTACGGGGAGCTCTAGCACAGATACGCAGTATTTT
TRBV28,TRBJ2-3,TRBD2,15,-,CASSFTSGVRDTQYF,TGTGCCAGCAGTTTCACTAGCGGGGTGAGAGATACGCAGTATTTT
TRBV28,TRBJ2-7,-,14,-,CATKPGTAAYEQYF,TGTGCCACCAAACCCGGGACTGCAGCCTACGAGCAGTACTTC
TRBV5-1,TRBJ2-1,TRBD2,16,-,CASSLNQAGVYNEQFF,TGCGCCAGCAGCTTGAACCAAGCGGGGGTGTACAATGAGCAGTTCTTC
TRBV2,TRBJ1-5,-,15,-,CASSEAVGGAQPQHF,TGTGCCAGCAGTGAAGCAGTCGGGGGTGCTCAGCCCCAGCATTTT
TRBV7-2,TRBJ2-1,-,15,-,CASIERQSSYNEQFF,TGTGCCAGCATCGAGAGGCAAAGCTCCTACAATGAGCAGTTCTTC
TRBV7-9,TRBJ1-3,TRBD1,16,once,CASSPIRDRAGNTIYF,TGTGCCAGCAGCCCCATCCGGGACAGGGCTGGTAACACCATATATTTT
TRBV30,TRBJ2-1,TRBD2,14,-,CAWQRGATANEQFF,TGTGCCTGGCAGCGGGGGGCCACTGCCAATGAGCAGTTCTTC
TRBV5-4,TRBJ1-3,-,17,-,CASSHINREFSGNTIYF,TGTGCCAGCAGCCATATTAACAGGGAATTCTCTGGAAACACCATATATTTT
TRBV18,TRBJ2-6,TRBD1,18,-,CASSPPGQTISGANVLTF,TGTGCCAGCTCACCACCGGGACAGACGATCTCTGGGGCCAACGTCCTGACTTTC
TRBV5-5,TRBJ2-7,-,15,-,CASSLEGGSFYEQYF,TGTGCCAGCAGCTTGGAAGGAGGCTCTTTCTACGAGCAGTACTTC
TRBV28,TRBJ1-5,-,14,-,CASSLIGGDQPQHF,TGTGCCAGCAGTTTAATTGGGGGCGATCAGCCCCAGCATTTT
TRBV2,TRBJ2-5,-,14,many,CASSATGFQETQYF,TGTGCCAGCAGTGCGACTGGATTCCAAGAGACCCAGTACTTC
TRBV5-1,TRBJ2-7,TRBD1,13,-,CASGDRGSYEQYF,TGCGCCAGCGGGGACAGGGGGTCGTATGAGCAGTACTTC